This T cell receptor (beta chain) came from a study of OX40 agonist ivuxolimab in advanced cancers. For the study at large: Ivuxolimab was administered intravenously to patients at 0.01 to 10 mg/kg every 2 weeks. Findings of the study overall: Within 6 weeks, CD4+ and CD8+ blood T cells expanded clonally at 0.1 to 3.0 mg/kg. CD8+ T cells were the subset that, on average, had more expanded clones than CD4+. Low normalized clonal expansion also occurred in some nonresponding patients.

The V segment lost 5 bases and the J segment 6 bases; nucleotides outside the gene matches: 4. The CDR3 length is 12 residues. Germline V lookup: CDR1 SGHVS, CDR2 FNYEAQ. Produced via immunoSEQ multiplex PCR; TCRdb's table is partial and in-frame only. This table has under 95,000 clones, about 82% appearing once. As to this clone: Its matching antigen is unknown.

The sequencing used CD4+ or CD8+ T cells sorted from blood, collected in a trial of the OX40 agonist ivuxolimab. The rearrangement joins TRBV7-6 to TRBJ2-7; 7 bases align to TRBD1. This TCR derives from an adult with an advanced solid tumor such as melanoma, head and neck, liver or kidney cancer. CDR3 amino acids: CASSLTGTEQYF. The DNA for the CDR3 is TGTGCCAGCAGCCTGACAGGGACCGAGCAGTACTTC.